This T cell receptor beta chain was identified in a study of control samples from healthy donors and cancer patients. Assay used: immunoSEQ multiplex PCR; TCRdb lists only in-frame clones, some missing. Among 150,000 or so clones listed, approximately 92% were seen once. V lost 5 bases and J lost 3; bases outside the gene matches: 8. Germline loops: CDR1 SNHLY, CDR2 FYNNEI. The CDR3 consists of 16 residues. This TCR was sampled from a man between 35 and 55 years old in good health. This chain links TRBV2 with TRBJ2-1; TRBD1 agrees at 9 bases. The sequencing input was blood. CDR3 DNA: TGTGCCAGCAGTAAATCGGGACAGGGCGACTACAATGAGCAGTTCTTC. Protein sequence: CASSKSGQGDYNEQFF.